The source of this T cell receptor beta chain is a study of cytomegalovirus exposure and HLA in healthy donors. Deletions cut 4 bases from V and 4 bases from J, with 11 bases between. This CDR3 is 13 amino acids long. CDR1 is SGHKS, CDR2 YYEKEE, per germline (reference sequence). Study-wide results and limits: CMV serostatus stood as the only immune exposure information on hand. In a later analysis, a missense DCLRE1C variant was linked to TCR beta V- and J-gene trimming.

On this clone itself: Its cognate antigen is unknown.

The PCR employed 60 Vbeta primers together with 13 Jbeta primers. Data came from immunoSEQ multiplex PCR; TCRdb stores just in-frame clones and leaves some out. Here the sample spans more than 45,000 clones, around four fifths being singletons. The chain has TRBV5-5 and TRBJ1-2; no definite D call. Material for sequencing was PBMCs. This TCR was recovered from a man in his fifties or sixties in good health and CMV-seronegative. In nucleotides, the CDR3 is TGTGCCAGCAGCCCTAACGGTCGCTATGGCTACACCTTC. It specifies CASSPNGRYGYTF.